This T cell receptor (beta chain) was recorded in a study of memory CD4+ T cells and cytomegalovirus serostatus. CDR1 is SNHLY and CDR2 is FYNNEI in the germline V gene. The CDR3 is 13 amino acids. V was trimmed by 5 bases and J by 3 bases, leaving 10 bases between them. About this clone itself: Its antigen is still unknown.

The sort gate was single viable CD3+CD4+CD8-CD45RO+ cells for memory CD4+ T cells. Serostatus was set by detecting CMV pp150, pp28, p38, p52 IgG. Generated by immunoSEQ multiplex PCR, the TCRdb table keeps only in-frame clones and is missing some. The sample has nearly 50,000 clones; approximately 78% are singletons. Study results and limitations: Suggested: most of the CMV-linked TCR signature lies in CD4+ memory cells.

Specimen: memory CD4+ T cells from blood. This rearrangement joins TRBV2 to TRBJ1-1, with a possible D match to TRBD1 (6 bases). This receptor was obtained from an adult in good health and CMV-seronegative. CDR3 nucleotides: TGTGCCAGCAGTTCTACAGGGTACACTGAAGCTTTCTTT. This gives the protein CASSSTGYTEAFF. The complete variable domain, with remaining parts taken from reference TRBV2 and TRBJ1-1, reads EPEVTQTPSHQVTQMGQEVILRCVPISNHLYFYWYRQILGQKVEFLVSFYNNEISEKSEIFDDQFSVERPDGSNFTLKIRSTKLEDSAMYFCASSSTGYTEAFFGQGTRLTVV.